The 6 T cell receptor beta chains presented below share a single source sample, sequenced in a study of T cell responses to AZD1222 COVID-19 vaccine. Assay used: immunoSEQ multiplex PCR; TCRdb lists only in-frame clones, some missing. The profile shows 100,000 to 120,000 clones, 89% of them singletons. Material: peripheral blood, obtained 28 days after the second AZD1222 dose. Receptors were obtained from an adult who received the AZD1222 COVID-19 vaccine.

V is TRBV27 and J is TRBJ2-6; no definite D call. The CDR3 loop spans 15 amino acids. Germline loops: CDR1 MNHEY, CDR2 SMNVEV (reference sequence). V lost 5 bases and J lost 0, with 8 bases in between. The CDR3, as DNA: TGTGCCAGCAGTATCTATAGCTCTGGGGCCAACGTCCTGACTTTC. As protein: CASSIYSSGANVLTF.

The chain employs TRBV5-8 and TRBJ2-7; D is ambiguous. This CDR3 has 12 residues. With 0 bases removed from V and 4 bases from J, the gap between germline ends came to 5 bases. Germline values: CDR1 SGHTS, CDR2 YDEGEE. CDR3 sequence (DNA): TGTGCCAGCAGCTTGGGCGGATACGAGCAGTACTTC. Encoded protein: CASSLGGYEQYF.

The chain employs TRBV6-5 and TRBJ1-2; possible D gene TRBD1, 5 bases. This CDR3 has 11 residues. Per germline, CDR1 MNHEY and CDR2 SVGAGI. Written as DNA, the CDR3 is TGTGAGTCCCGACAGAACTATGGCTACACCTTC. Residues: CESRQNYGYTF.

V usage is TRBV6-4 and J usage is TRBJ2-2; a possible D gene is TRBD2 (5 bases). The CDR3 runs to 14 residues. The ends were cut back, 4 bases at V and 3 bases at J, with 9 bases in the middle. Germline V lookup: CDR1 MRHNA, CDR2 SNTAGT. Here the CDR3 reads CASSVEAYTGELFF. CDR3 sequence (DNA): TGTGCCAGCAGTGTGGAGGCTTACACCGGGGAGCTGTTTTTT.

The chain has TRBV30 and TRBJ1-5; D is possibly TRBD1 (5 bases). CDR3 size: 18 residues. V was cut by 0 bases and J by 2 bases, with 20 bases left in between. CDR1 and CDR2 (germline): GTSNPN, SVGIG (reference sequence). The CDR3 is CAWSVIKAGRQGNQPQHF. The CDR3, as DNA: TGTGCCTGGAGTGTAATAAAGGCAGGGAGGCAAGGCAATCAGCCCCAGCATTTT.

The V gene is TRBV5-1, the J gene TRBJ2-7, with D perhaps TRBD1 (6 bases). V was clipped by 0 bases and J by 2 bases, with 18 bases between them. The CDR3 is 17 amino acids. Germline assignment: CDR1 SGHRS and CDR2 YFSETQ. CDR3 nucleotide sequence: TGCGCCAGCAGCTTGGAGGTCTATAGGACAGTAGCCTACGAGCAGTACTTC. Its protein product is CASSLEVYRTVAYEQYF.